This T cell receptor beta chain was profiled in a study of CD8+ T cells in alopecia areata. Overall study context: The drug, oral tofacitinib, was given to treated patients at 5 to 10 mg twice daily. Study-level points and caveats: With just one nonresponder, it is still uncertain whether baseline CD8+ expansion relates to response.

Specified treatment: oral pan-JAK inhibitor, 5-10 mg twice daily. PBMC-derived CD4+ and CD8+ T cells were sorted. After isolation, RNA underwent reverse transcription to generate cDNA as the sequencing template. Sequenced by immunoSEQ multiplex PCR; TCRdb stores in-frame clones only, minus some. The table shows about 160,000 clones, with about two thirds occurring only once. Per germline, CDR1 GTSNPN and CDR2 SVGIG (reference sequence). V was clipped by 0 bases and J by 5 bases, with 4 bases between them. The CDR3 is 11 amino acids. On this clone: Its matching antigen is unknown. At the DNA level, this CDR3 is encoded by other sequences in the same sample as well.

This chain joins TRBV30 and TRBJ2-5; D unclear. The receptor comes from a human donor with alopecia areata. The material sequenced was CD4+ T cells sorted from blood, taken at week 4, from a patient treated with tofacitinib. Here the CDR3 reads CAWSVAETQYF. The CDR3 coding sequence is TGTGCCTGGAGTGTAGCGGAGACCCAGTACTTC.